This TCR beta chain was identified in a study of OX40 agonist ivuxolimab in advanced cancers. Study-wide background: While on treatment, patients had intravenous ivuxolimab at 0.01 to 10 mg/kg every 2 weeks. General study findings and limits: At 0.1 to 3.0 mg/kg and by week 6, CD4+ and CD8+ T cells in the blood had expanded clonally. In a subset of nonresponders, normalized T-cell clonal expansion was also low.

A word on this clone: Its cognate antigen is unknown.

Some clones are missing from TCRdb's copy, which holds only in-frame ones; the method was immunoSEQ multiplex PCR. The repertoire consists of almost 70,000 clones, with more than 80% occurring once and the leading ten covering approximately 8%. The sampling schedule covered blood at baseline, cycle 4 day 1, and cycle 7 day 1. V lost 1 base and J lost 1, with 11 bases in between. Germline CDR1 SGHKS, CDR2 YYEKEE (reference sequence). CDR3 length: 15 residues. The chain recombines TRBV5-5 with TRBJ2-5; D possibly uses TRBD1 or TRBD2 (5 bases each). Sequences were derived from CD4+ or CD8+ T cells sorted from blood, sampled in a trial of the OX40 agonist ivuxolimab. The receptor was derived from an adult with an advanced solid tumor such as melanoma, head and neck, liver or kidney cancer. The CDR3: CASSLWWDGQETQYF. In DNA form, the CDR3 reads TGTGCCAGCAGCTTGTGGTGGGACGGCCAAGAGACCCAGTACTTC. The full variable domain, completed using reference TRBV5-5 and TRBJ2-5, is DAGVTQSPTHLIKTRGQQVTLRCSPISGHKSVSWYQQVLGQGPQFIFQYYEKEERGRGNFPDRFSARQFPNYSSELNVNALLLGDSALYLCASSLWWDGQETQYFGPGTRLLVL.